This record covers a single T cell receptor (beta chain). Its specific antigen is unknown. No base qualities exist here, and no much larger clone lies one base off it. These data are taken from a study of blood T cell repertoires in COVID-19 (dated by TCRdb to the early 2020s). With regard to the full study: Collaborator samples came from the United States, Italy and Spain and covered acute and convalescent phases of COVID-19. Deeply sampled blood TCRbeta repertoires from subjects exposed to, actively infected with, or recovered from COVID-19 were included in the dataset. Samples were obtained from the ongoing ImmuneRACE study (first 160 participants) and from over 1,000 subjects provided by 6 global collaborators. The sample metadata nearly always contained a de-identified subject ID, COVID-19 status, age in years and sex. The material from the prospective study consisted of cDNA or gDNA derived from T cells, B-cell-depleted T cells, or PBMCs. Where available, HLA class I and class II types were taken from metadata supplied by the sample provider and were not determined by assay-based typing. A freely available public database, intended as a resource for researchers studying the immune response to SARS-CoV-2, is where the repertoires were released. What the study reported, not specific to this receptor: How much clinical and demographic metadata was included differed by source and by participant, and the metadata was provided uncurated.

Whole blood was collected in K2EDTA tubes by collaborating institutions according to the institutions' own protocols. For TCRbeta analysis, collaborator samples were shipped as frozen whole blood, as isolated PBMCs, or as DNA extracted from either sample type. TCRbeta CDR3 regions were amplified from genomic DNA by means of the immunoSEQ Assay, a bias-controlled multiplex PCR. The paper's data handling went like this. Nucleated cell counts per sample were estimated from amplification of reference gene primers within the assay. To quantify the absolute abundance of each unique TCRbeta CDR3 rearrangement, sequence reads were collapsed and filtered. For each sample, productive Simpson clonality was calculated by taking the square root of Simpson's diversity index across productive rearrangements. What TCRdb holds here is the immuneACCESS table cut down to in-frame rearrangements. Part of the clones is not present; checked against another copy, under half of the missing clones reflect an unresolved V gene, and the others are unexplained. That table supplies the V and J calls and clone size; D and trimming were determined from the DNA. The sample yields tens of thousands of clones; roughly nine tenths were counted once. In total, the top ten clones hold 6.4% of the sample.

The sequenced sample was peripheral blood. This TCR was recovered from a man between 65 and 85 years old with active COVID-19.

The DNA is TGTGCCAGCAGCGTACGACTAGTCTACGAGCAGTACTTC. Its translation is CASSVRLVYEQYF. The rearranged segments are TRBV7-2 and TRBJ2-7, and perhaps TRBD2 as D gene, on 6 matching bases. Trimming at the junction amounts to 5 bases on V and 3 bases on J, and the germline ends lie 11 bases apart. The germline V gene supplies CDR1 SGHTA and CDR2 FQGNSA. Spanning cysteine to phenylalanine, the CDR3 consists of 13 amino acids. Just the 39-base CDR3 DNA is kept, in frame starting at base 1.